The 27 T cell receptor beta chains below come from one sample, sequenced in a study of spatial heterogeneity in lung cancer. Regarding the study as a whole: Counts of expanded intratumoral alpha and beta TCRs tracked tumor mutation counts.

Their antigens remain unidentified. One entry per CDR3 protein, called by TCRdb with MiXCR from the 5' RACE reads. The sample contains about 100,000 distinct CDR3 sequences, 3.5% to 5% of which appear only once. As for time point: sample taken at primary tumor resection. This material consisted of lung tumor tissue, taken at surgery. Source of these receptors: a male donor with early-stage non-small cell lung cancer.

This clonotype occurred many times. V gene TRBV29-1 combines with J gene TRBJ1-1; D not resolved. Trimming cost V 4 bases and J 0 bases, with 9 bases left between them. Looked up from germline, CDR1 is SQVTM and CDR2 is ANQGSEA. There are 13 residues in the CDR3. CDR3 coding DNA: TGCAGCGTTGTGAGGTTGCTGAACACTGAAGCTTTCTTT. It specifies CSVVRLLNTEAFF.

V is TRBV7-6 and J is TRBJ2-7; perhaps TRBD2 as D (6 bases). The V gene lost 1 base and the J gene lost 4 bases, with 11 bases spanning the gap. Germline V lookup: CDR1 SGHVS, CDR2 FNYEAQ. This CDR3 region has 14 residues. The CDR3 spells CASSLGRDRYEQYF. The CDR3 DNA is TGTGCCAGCAGCTTAGGGCGGGACCGTTACGAGCAGTACTTC.

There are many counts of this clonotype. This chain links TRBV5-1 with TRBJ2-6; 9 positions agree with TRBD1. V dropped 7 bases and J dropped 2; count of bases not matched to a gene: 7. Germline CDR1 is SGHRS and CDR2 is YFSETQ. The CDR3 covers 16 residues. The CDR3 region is CASRDREKTGANVLTF. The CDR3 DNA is TGCGCCAGCCGGGACAGGGAGAAGACTGGGGCCAACGTCCTGACTTTC.

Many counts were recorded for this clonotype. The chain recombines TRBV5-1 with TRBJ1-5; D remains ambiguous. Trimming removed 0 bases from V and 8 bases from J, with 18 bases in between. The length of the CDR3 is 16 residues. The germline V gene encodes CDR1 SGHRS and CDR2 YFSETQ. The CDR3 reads CASSLAVRMSGKPQHF. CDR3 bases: TGCGCCAGCAGCTTGGCCGTCAGGATGTCCGGAAAGCCCCAGCATTTT.

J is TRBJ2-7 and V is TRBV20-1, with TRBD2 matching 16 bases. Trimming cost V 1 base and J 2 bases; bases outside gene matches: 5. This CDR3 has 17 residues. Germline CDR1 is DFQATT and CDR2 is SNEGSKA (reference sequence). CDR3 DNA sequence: TGCAGTGCTAGAGCCCCGGGACTAGCGGGAGGGCCCTACGAGCAGTACTTC. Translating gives CSARAPGLAGGPYEQYF.

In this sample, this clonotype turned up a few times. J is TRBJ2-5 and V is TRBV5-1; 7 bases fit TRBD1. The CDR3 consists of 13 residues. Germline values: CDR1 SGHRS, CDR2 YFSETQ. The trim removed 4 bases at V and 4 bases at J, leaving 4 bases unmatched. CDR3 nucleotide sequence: TGCGCCAGCAGCCCGGGACAGATAGAGACCCAGTACTTC. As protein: CASSPGQIETQYF.

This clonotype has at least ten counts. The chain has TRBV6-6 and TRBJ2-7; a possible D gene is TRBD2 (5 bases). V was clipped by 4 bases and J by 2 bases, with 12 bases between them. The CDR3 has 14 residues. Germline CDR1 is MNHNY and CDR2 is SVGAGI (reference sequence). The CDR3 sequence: CASSFSGKTYEQYF. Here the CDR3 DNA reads TGTGCCAGCAGTTTCAGCGGTAAAACCTACGAGCAGTACTTC.

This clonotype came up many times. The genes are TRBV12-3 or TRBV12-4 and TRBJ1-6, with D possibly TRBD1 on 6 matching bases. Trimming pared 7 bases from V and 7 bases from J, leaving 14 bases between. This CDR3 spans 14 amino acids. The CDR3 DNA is TGTGCCAGCACCTTGACAGGAGGGAATTCACCCCTCCACTTT. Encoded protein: CASTLTGGNSPLHF.

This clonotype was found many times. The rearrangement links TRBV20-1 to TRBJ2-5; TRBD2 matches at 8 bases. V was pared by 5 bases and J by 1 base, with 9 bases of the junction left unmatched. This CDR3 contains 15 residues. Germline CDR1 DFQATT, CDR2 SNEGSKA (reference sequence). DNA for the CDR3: TGCAGTGCTTCCTCAGCGGGAGTAGGCCAAGAGACCCAGTACTTC. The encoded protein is CSASSAGVGQETQYF.

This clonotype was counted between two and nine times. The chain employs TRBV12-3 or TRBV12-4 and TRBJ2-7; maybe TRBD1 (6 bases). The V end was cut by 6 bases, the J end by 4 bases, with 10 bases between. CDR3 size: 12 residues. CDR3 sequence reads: CASSRGLYEQYF. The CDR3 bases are TGTGCCAGCAGCAGGGGCTTATACGAGCAGTACTTC.

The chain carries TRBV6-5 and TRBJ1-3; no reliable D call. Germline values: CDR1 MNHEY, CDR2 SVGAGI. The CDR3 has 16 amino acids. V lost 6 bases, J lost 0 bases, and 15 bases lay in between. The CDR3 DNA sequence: TGTGCCAGCAGCTCAGCCAGGCTTACCTCTGGAAACACCATATATTTT. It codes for CASSSARLTSGNTIYF.

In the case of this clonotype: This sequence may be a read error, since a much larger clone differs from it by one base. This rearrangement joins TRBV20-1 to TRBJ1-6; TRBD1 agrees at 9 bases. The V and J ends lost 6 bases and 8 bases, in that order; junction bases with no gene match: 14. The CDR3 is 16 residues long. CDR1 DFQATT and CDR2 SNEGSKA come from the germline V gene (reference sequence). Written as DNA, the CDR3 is TGCAGTGCAAGCGACAGGGGGGGAACCCCACATTCACCCCTCCACTTT. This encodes CSASDRGGTPHSPLHF.

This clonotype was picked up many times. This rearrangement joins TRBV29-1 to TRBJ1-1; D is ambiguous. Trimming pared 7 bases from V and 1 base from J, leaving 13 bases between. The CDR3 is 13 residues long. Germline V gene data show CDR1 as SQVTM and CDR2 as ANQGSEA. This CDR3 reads CSAVEGENTEAFF. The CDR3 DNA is TGCAGCGCCGTGGAGGGCGAGAACACTGAAGCTTTCTTT.

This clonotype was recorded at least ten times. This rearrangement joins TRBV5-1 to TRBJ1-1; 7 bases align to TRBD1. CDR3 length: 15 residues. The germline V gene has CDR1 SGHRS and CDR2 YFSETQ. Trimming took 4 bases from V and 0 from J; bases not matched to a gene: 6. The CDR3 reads CASSITGAMNTEAFF. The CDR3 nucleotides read TGCGCCAGCAGCATCACAGGGGCGATGAACACTGAAGCTTTCTTT.

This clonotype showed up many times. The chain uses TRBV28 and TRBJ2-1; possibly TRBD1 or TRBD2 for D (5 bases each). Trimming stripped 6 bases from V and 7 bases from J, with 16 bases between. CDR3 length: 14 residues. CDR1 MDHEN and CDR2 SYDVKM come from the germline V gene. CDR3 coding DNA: TGTGCCAGCAGCCGGCCGGGACCGAGGAATGAGCAGTTCTTC. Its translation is CASSRPGPRNEQFF.

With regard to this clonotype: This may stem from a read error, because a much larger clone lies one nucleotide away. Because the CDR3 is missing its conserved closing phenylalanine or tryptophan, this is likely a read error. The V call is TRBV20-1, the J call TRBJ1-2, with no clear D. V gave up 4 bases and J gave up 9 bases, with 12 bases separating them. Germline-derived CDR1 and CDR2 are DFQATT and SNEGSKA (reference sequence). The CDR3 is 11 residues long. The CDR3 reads CSANRDESYTL. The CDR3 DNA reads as TGCAGTGCTAATCGGGATGAGAGCTACACCCTC.

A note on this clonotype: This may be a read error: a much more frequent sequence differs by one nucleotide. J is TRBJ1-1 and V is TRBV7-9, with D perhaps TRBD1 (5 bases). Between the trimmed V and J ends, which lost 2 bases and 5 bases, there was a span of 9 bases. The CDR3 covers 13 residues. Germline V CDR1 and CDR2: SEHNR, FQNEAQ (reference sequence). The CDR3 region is CASSLREGTEAFF. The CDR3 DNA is TGTGCCAGCAGCTTAAGGGAGGGGACTGAAGCTTTCTTT.

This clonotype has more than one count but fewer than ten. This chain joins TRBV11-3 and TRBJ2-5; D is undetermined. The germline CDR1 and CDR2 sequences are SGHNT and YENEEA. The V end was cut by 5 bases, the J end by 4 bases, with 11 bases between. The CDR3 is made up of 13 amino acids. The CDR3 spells CASSRGAAETQYF. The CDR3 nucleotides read TGTGCCAGCAGCAGAGGAGCTGCAGAGACCCAGTACTTC.

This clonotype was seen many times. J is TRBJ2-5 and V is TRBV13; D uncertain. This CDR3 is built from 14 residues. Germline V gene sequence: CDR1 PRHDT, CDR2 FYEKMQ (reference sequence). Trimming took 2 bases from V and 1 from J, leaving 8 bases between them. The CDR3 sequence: CASSLWLPQETQYF. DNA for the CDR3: TGTGCCAGCAGCTTATGGCTACCCCAAGAGACCCAGTACTTC.

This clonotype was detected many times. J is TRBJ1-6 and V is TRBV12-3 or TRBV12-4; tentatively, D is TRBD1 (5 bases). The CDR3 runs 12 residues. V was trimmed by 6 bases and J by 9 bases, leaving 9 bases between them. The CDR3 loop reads CASRRGGSPLHF. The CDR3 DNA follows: TGTGCCAGCAGGCGGGGGGGTTCACCCCTCCACTTT.

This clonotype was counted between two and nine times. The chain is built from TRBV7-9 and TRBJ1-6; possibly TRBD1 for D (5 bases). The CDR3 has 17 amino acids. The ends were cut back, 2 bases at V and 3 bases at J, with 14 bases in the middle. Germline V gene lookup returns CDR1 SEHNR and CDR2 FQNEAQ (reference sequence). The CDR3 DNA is TGTGCCAGCAGCTTATCCGGCGACAGCCTCTATAATTCACCCCTCCACTTT. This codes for CASSLSGDSLYNSPLHF.

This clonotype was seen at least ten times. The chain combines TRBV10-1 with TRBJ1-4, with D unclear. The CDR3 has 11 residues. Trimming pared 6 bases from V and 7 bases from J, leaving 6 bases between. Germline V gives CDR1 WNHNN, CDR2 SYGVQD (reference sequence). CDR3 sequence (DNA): TGCGCCAGCAGGCAGGCTGAAAAACTGTTTTTT. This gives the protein CASRQAEKLFF.

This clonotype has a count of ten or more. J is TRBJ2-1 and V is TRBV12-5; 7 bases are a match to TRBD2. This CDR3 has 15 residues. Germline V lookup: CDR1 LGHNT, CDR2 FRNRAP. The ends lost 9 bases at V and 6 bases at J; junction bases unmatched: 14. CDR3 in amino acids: CASSPGPSGRNEQFF. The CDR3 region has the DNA TGTGCTAGCAGCCCCGGGCCTAGCGGTCGCAATGAGCAGTTCTTC. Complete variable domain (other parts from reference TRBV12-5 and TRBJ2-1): DARVTQTPRHKVTEMGQEVTMRCQPILGHNTVFWYRQTMMQGLELLAYFRNRAPLDDSGMPKDRFSAEMPDATLATLKIQPSEPRDSAVYFCASSPGPSGRNEQFFGPGTRLTVL.

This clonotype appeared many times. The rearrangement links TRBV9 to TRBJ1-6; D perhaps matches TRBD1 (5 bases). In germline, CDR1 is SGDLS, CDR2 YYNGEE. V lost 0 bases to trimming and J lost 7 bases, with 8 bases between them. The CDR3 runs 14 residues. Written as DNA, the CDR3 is TGTGCCAGCAGCGTAGACGGGGACAATTCACCCCTCCACTTT. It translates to CASSVDGDNSPLHF.

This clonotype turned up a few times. The CDR3: CASSPAGPYYGYTF. CDR3 coding DNA: TGTGCCAGCAGCCCCGCCGGGCCTTACTATGGCTACACCTTC. The gene calls are TRBV7-9 and TRBJ1-2, with D unclear. Germline CDR1 and CDR2: SEHNR and FQNEAQ (reference sequence). V was trimmed by 5 bases and J by 3 bases, leaving 13 bases between them. This CDR3 has 14 residues.

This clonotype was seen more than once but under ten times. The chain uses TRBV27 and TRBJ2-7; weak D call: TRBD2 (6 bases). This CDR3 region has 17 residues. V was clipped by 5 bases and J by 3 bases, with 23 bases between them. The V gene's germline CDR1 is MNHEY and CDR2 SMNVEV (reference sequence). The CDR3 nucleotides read TGTGCCAGCAGTGCCCACACTCCGGGCCCGGGGGACTACGAGCAGTACTTC. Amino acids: CASSAHTPGPGDYEQYF.

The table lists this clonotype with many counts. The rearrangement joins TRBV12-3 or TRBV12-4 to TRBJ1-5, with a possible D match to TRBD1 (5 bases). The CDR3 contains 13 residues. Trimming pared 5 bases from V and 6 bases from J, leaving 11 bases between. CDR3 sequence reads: CASSGSDSQPQHF. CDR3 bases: TGTGCCAGCAGTGGGTCCGACAGTCAGCCCCAGCATTTT.